The 25 T cell receptor beta chains given below trace back to one sample, sequenced in a study of follicular helper T cells after annual influenza vaccination. Assay: immunoSEQ multiplex PCR; the TCRdb copy retains only in-frame clones and omits some. Of over a thousand clones listed, roughly four fifths are singletons. Time point: 2015-2016 season, 7 days after influenza vaccination. Source: CXCR5+ CD38+ circulating T follicular helper cells from blood, taken 7 days after influenza vaccination. Regarding subset: circulating Tfh, non-naive CD4+CXCR5+PD-1+ (ICOS+CD38+ or ICOS-CD38-). The receptors come from an adult who received the influenza vaccine.

The chain has TRBV30 and TRBJ1-4; 7 bases are a match to TRBD1. Trimming took 2 bases from V and 5 from J; bases not matched to a gene: 2. This CDR3 has 13 residues. The germline V gene has CDR1 GTSNPN and CDR2 SVGIG (reference sequence). CDR3 sequence reads: CAWSPGQNEKLFF. In DNA form, the CDR3 reads TGTGCCTGGAGTCCGGGACAGAATGAAAAACTGTTTTTT.

This chain links TRBV27 with TRBJ2-7; perhaps TRBD1 as D (6 bases). V lost 7 bases to trimming and J lost 3 bases, with 19 bases between them. CDR1 and CDR2 (germline): MNHEY, SMNVEV (reference sequence). There are 15 residues in the CDR3. The CDR3 DNA follows: TGTGCCAGCATCCCGGGACATAGGGTTCGCTACGAGCAGTACTTC. This sequence encodes CASIPGHRVRYEQYF.

The gene calls are TRBV7-9 and TRBJ2-2; 8 bases are a match to TRBD1. The junction had 18 bases not matched to a gene; V was cut back by 8 bases and J by 7 bases. CDR1 and CDR2 from the germline V gene are SEHNR and FQNEAQ (reference sequence). The CDR3 is made up of 17 amino acids. The CDR3 sequence: CASAPGLAGGANGELFF. CDR3 coding DNA: TGTGCCAGCGCCCCCGGTTTGGCAGGGGGCGCAAACGGGGAGCTGTTTTTT. Full variable domain (outside the CDR3, taken from reference TRBV7-9 and TRBJ2-2): DTGVSQNPRHKITKRGQNVTFRCDPISEHNRLYWYRQTLGQGPEFLTYFQNEAQLEKSRLLSDRFSAERPKGSFSTLEIQRTEQGDSAMYLCASAPGLAGGANGELFFGEGSRLTVL.

The chain is built from TRBV4-2 and TRBJ1-2, with 8 bases fitting TRBD1. Trimming cost V 8 bases and J 6 bases; bases outside gene matches: 14. This CDR3 has 15 amino acids. Germline assignment: CDR1 LGHNA and CDR2 YNFKEQ. As DNA, the CDR3 is TGTGCCAGCTCGATGACCAGGGGGCTTGGGGATGGCTACACCTTC. Protein product: CASSMTRGLGDGYTF.

This chain uses TRBV11-1 with TRBJ2-2; 8 nucleotides agree with TRBD1. The CDR3 spans 14 residues. In germline, CDR1 is SGHAT, CDR2 FQDESV (reference sequence). V lost 3 bases to trimming and J lost 6 bases; unmatched junction nucleotides: 3. The CDR3 nucleotides are TGTGCCAGCAGCTTCGACAGGGGTTCCGGGGAGCTGTTTTTT. Encoded protein: CASSFDRGSGELFF.

This chain connects TRBV4-1 to TRBJ1-2; D might be TRBD1 (5 bases). V was trimmed by 1 base and J by 4 bases, leaving 16 bases between them. The CDR3 is 16 residues long. Per germline, CDR1 MGHRA and CDR2 YSYEKL. The CDR3 DNA reads as TGCGCCAGCAGCCAAGGGCTTGCCGGGGCGGGCTATGGCTACACCTTC. This codes for CASSQGLAGAGYGYTF.

This clone was seen more than once but under ten times. The chain joins TRBV5-4 to TRBJ1-2, with 10 positions matching TRBD1. With V trimmed by 5 bases and J by 2 bases, 9 bases remained unmatched. The CDR3 length is 16 residues. Germline V gives CDR1 SGHNT, CDR2 YYREEE (reference sequence). Here the CDR3 DNA reads TGTGCCAGCAGATTCGATCCGACAGGGGGCAACTATGGCTACACCTTC. This gives the protein CASRFDPTGGNYGYTF. Full variable domain (missing parts from reference TRBV5-4 and TRBJ1-2): ETGVTQSPTHLIKTRGQQVTLRCSSQSGHNTVSWYQQALGQGPQFIFQYYREEENGRGNFPPRFSGLQFPNYSSELNVNALELDDSALYLCASRFDPTGGNYGYTFGSGTRLTVV.

This chain links TRBV5-1 with TRBJ1-1, with no clear D. CDR3 length: 14 residues. With 1 base removed from V and 1 base from J, the gap between germline ends came to 8 bases. Per the germline V gene, CDR1 is SGHRS and CDR2 is YFSETQ. For the CDR3, the DNA is TGCGCCAGCAGCTTGTTCCCGGGGAACACTGAAGCTTTCTTT. It specifies CASSLFPGNTEAFF.

This clone was found a few times. J is TRBJ2-7 and V is TRBV10-3, with no clear D. Between the trimmed V and J ends, which lost 3 bases and 6 bases, there was a span of 6 bases. In germline, CDR1 is ENHRY, CDR2 SYGVKD. This CDR3 contains 11 residues. The CDR3, as DNA: TGTGCCATCAGTGAATTAGGCGAGCAGTACTTC. Translated: CAISELGEQYF.

V and J are TRBV2 and TRBJ1-5; D is perhaps TRBD1 (5 bases). Per the germline V gene, CDR1 is SNHLY and CDR2 is FYNNEI. The CDR3 loop spans 14 amino acids. Trimming cost V 2 bases and J 4 bases, with 9 bases left between them. The CDR3 DNA sequence: TGTGCCAGCAGTGAACCCGGGGCTAATCAGCCCCAGCATTTT. It codes for CASSEPGANQPQHF.

The rearrangement links TRBV11-1 to TRBJ1-6; D is ambiguous. The CDR3 extends over 13 amino acids. CDR1 is SGHAT, CDR2 FQDESV, per germline (reference sequence). V was shortened by 1 base and J by 13 bases, with 11 bases between the two germline ends. CDR3 sequence reads: CASSLDPADPLHF. CDR3 DNA: TGTGCCAGCAGCTTAGACCCGGCAGATCCCCTCCACTTT. Looking up the rest from reference TRBV11-1 and TRBJ1-6 gives the full variable domain: EAEVAQSPRYKITEKSQAVAFWCDPISGHATLYWYRQILGQGPELLVQFQDESVVDDSQLPKDRFSAERLKGVDSTLKIQPAELGDSAMYLCASSLDPADPLHFGNGTRLTVT.

J is TRBJ2-2 and V is TRBV5-6; TRBD2 matches at 7 bases. The CDR3 loop spans 15 amino acids. The V and J ends lost 1 base and 3 bases, in that order; junction bases with no gene match: 3. In germline, CDR1 is SGHDT, CDR2 YYEEEE. The CDR3 coding sequence is TGTGCCAGCAGCTTGATTGGGAGGGACACCGGGGAGCTGTTTTTT. It specifies CASSLIGRDTGELFF.

The V gene is TRBV10-3, the J gene TRBJ2-2; 8 bases align to TRBD2. This CDR3 is built from 15 residues. Germline-derived CDR1 and CDR2 are ENHRY and SYGVKD. J lost 4 bases, V lost 6 bases, and 7 bases had no gene match. CDR3 bases: TGTGCCATCAGCGAGCTAGCGGGCGGCACCGGGGAGCTGTTTTTT. Protein sequence: CAISELAGGTGELFF.

The V call is TRBV4-3, the J call TRBJ1-3; 7 bases line up with TRBD1. The CDR3 loop spans 16 amino acids. Germline V gene sequence: CDR1 LGHNA, CDR2 YSLEER. With 0 bases clipped from V and 5 bases from J, the junction kept 7 bases outside the gene matches. The CDR3 coding sequence is TGCGCCAGCAGCCAAGATTTGTTGGGACAGAGAAACACCATATATTTT. This encodes CASSQDLLGQRNTIYF.

The V gene is TRBV30, the J gene TRBJ2-2; 7 nucleotides match TRBD1. J gave up 5 bases and V 6 bases, and 18 bases lay outside the gene matches. Germline CDR1 reads GTSNPN; CDR2 reads SVGIG (reference sequence). This CDR3 is 17 amino acids long. The DNA for the CDR3 is TGTGCCTGTCCCTTTAAGGGGGCAAGAAGGCGGACCGGGGAGCTGTTTTTT. It specifies CACPFKGARRRTGELFF.

The chain uses TRBV10-3 and TRBJ2-3, with unresolved D. The V end lost 2 bases, the J end lost 5 bases, and 8 bases lay between the germline ends. From germline, CDR1 is ENHRY and CDR2 SYGVKD. The CDR3 is 13 amino acids. The CDR3 reads CAISELSGDTQYF. In nucleotides, the CDR3 is TGTGCCATCAGTGAGCTTTCAGGAGATACGCAGTATTTT.

The chain recombines TRBV18 with TRBJ2-7; D unresolved. Germline V gene data show CDR1 as KGHSH and CDR2 as LQKENI. With 3 bases removed from V and 3 bases from J, the gap between germline ends came to 6 bases. The CDR3 contains 12 residues. CDR3 sequence reads: CASSPGLYEQYF. The CDR3 DNA sequence: TGTGCCAGCTCACCCGGCCTCTACGAGCAGTACTTC.

This chain connects TRBV7-9 to TRBJ1-2, with D perhaps matching TRBD1 (5 bases). V was cut by 1 base and J by 7 bases, with 10 bases left in between. The germline V gene has CDR1 SEHNR and CDR2 FQNEAQ (reference sequence). There are 13 residues in the CDR3. CDR3 nucleotide sequence: TGTGCCAGCAGCTTAGACGGCGGGGGTGGCTACACCTTC. Residues: CASSLDGGGGYTF.

The chain has TRBV5-1 and TRBJ2-3, with 8 bases fitting TRBD2. The J segment lost 0 bases and the V segment lost 8 bases, leaving 5 bases of the junction unmatched. CDR1 is SGHRS, CDR2 YFSETQ, per germline. The CDR3 sequence is 14 residues long. CDR3 region: CASTAGVSTDTQYF. CDR3 DNA sequence: TGCGCCAGTACAGCGGGGGTAAGCACAGATACGCAGTATTTT. The full variable domain, in which reference TRBV5-1 and TRBJ2-3 provide the parts outside the CDR3, is KAGVTQTPRYLIKTRGQQVTLSCSPISGHRSVSWYQQTPGQGLQFLFEYFSETQRNKGNFPGRFSGRQFSNSRSEMNVSTLELGDSALYLCASTAGVSTDTQYFGPGTRLTVL.

The genes are TRBV5-1 and TRBJ2-3; D gene uncertain. The V and J ends lost 4 bases and 6 bases respectively, with 15 bases between them. This CDR3 region has 14 residues. Germline V lookup: CDR1 SGHRS, CDR2 YFSETQ. CDR3 coding DNA: TGCGCCAGCAGCCCTGGCGAGTTTGCCGATACGCAGTATTTT. It is translated as CASSPGEFADTQYF.

The gene calls are TRBV4-1 and TRBJ2-7; D might be TRBD2 (7 bases). CDR1 is MGHRA and CDR2 is YSYEKL in the germline V gene. The CDR3 runs 17 residues. The germline V and J ends were trimmed by 0 bases and 3 bases, with 18 bases remaining between them. CDR3 residues: CASSQDDGRRGLYEQYF. CDR3 coding DNA: TGCGCCAGCAGCCAAGATGACGGGAGGCGGGGGCTCTACGAGCAGTACTTC.

J is TRBJ1-1 and V is TRBV5-4; D unclear. The germline V and J ends were trimmed by 0 bases and 0 bases, with 6 bases remaining between them. The CDR3 covers 14 residues. Germline-derived CDR1 and CDR2 are SGHNT and YYREEE (reference sequence). The CDR3 is CASSLEVVNTEAFF. CDR3 nucleotides: TGTGCCAGCAGCTTGGAGGTGGTGAACACTGAAGCTTTCTTT.

The V and J genes are TRBV5-6 and TRBJ2-6; weak D call: TRBD2 (5 bases). V gave up 1 base and J gave up 1 base, with 6 bases separating them. Per the germline V gene, CDR1 is SGHDT and CDR2 is YYEEEE. CDR3 length: 15 amino acids. The CDR3 reads CASSLPGSGANVLTF. CDR3 sequence (DNA): TGTGCCAGCAGCTTGCCGGGGTCTGGGGCCAACGTCCTGACTTTC.

The rearrangement joins TRBV9 to TRBJ2-1; D might be TRBD2 (7 bases). Germline assignment: CDR1 SGDLS and CDR2 YYNGEE. Trimming removed 0 bases from V and 6 bases from J, with 19 bases in between. This CDR3 comprises 17 residues. The CDR3 is CASSVGGGGLGANEQFF. The CDR3 DNA follows: TGTGCCAGCAGCGTAGGTGGCGGGGGCCTCGGGGCCAATGAGCAGTTCTTC.

The CDR3 is CASSSRTSGAYNEQFF. In DNA form, the CDR3 reads TGTGCCAGCAGCTCCCGGACTAGCGGCGCTTACAATGAGCAGTTCTTC. The chain couples TRBV7-3 to TRBJ2-1, with 10 bases matching TRBD2. The V gene's germline CDR1 is SGHTA and CDR2 FQGTGA. With V trimmed by 4 bases and J by 4 bases, 7 bases remained unmatched. The CDR3 has 16 amino acids.